This section outlines one T cell receptor beta chain sequence together with its context. This entry belongs to a study of blood T cell repertoires in COVID-19. Trimming removed 0 bases at V and 2 bases at J, with 11 bases between. This CDR3 has 15 amino acids. Per germline, CDR1 SGHNT and CDR2 YENEEA. TCRdb keeps only in-frame clones here, not all; method: immunoSEQ multiplex PCR. The top ten hold approximately 8.3% of the sample, which has 120,000 to 150,000 clones, around 84% seen once. The sequence was collected from a woman aged 55 to 70 with acute or convalescent COVID-19. The chain recombines TRBV11-3 with TRBJ2-7; unclear D gene. Sequencing used peripheral blood. As DNA, the CDR3 is TGTGCCAGCAGCTTAGATGTTAGTTTCGCCTACGAGCAGTACTTC. It codes for CASSLDVSFAYEQYF.